This TCR beta chain was documented in a study of blood T cell repertoires in COVID-19. Study as a whole: Researchers got acute and convalescent COVID-19 samples from the United States, Italy and Spain. From T cells, B-cell-depleted T cells, or PBMCs came the material, which was cDNA or gDNA.

Per the authors' pipeline: Researchers report that nucleated cell counts were estimated from reference gene primer amplification. TCRdb keeps only in-frame clones here, not all; method: immunoSEQ multiplex PCR. V, J and clone size are those of that table, while D and trimming were read from the DNA. The sample lists fewer than 300,000 clones, about 90% occurring once. With respect to this clone: The DNA is left out, because the CDR3 cannot be placed on it with certainty; the CDR3 is given as TCRdb lists it.

Sequencing input: peripheral blood. The sequence derives from a woman aged 45-65 years with acute or convalescent COVID-19.

The CDR3 here is CSVVFRGRDGQNYGYTF. The chain couples TRBV29-1 to TRBJ1-2; TRBD1 is taken as the D call from the table, unchecked against the DNA. The CDR3 totals 17 residues, both ends included. Germline V gives CDR1 SQVTM, CDR2 ANQGSEA.